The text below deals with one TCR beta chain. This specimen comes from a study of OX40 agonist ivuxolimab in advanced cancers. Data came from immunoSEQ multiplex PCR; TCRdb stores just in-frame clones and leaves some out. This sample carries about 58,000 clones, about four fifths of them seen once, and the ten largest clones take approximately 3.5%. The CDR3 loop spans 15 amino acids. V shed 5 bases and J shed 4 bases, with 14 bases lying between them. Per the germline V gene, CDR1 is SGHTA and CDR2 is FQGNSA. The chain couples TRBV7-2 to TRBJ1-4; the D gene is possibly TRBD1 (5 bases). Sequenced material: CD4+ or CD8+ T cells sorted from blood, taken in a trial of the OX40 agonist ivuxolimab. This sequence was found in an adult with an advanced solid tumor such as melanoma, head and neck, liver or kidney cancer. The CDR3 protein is CASSGPGTLNEKLFF. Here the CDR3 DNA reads TGTGCCAGCAGCGGCCCCGGGACCCTTAATGAAAAACTGTTTTTT.